The 9 T cell receptor beta chains presented below share a single source sample, sequenced in a study of blood T cell repertoires in COVID-19. This table comes from immunoSEQ multiplex PCR, and its TCRdb copy is limited to in-frame clones, with some not included. The data contain about 63,000 clones, roughly 76% of them singletons. Sequences were obtained from peripheral blood. The receptors were sampled from a woman of 80 years or more with acute or convalescent COVID-19.

This chain connects TRBV7-8 to TRBJ1-1, with 7 bases that match TRBD1. Losses at the gene ends were 5 bases for V and 5 bases for J; bases not matched to a gene: 8. The CDR3 runs 14 residues. Germline V gene data show CDR1 as SGHVS and CDR2 as FQNEAQ. CDR3 protein: CASSPGQRVTEAFF. CDR3 DNA: TGTGCCAGCAGCCCGGGACAGAGGGTGACTGAAGCTTTCTTT.

This clone came up a few times. The chain combines TRBV6-5 with TRBJ2-3, with 13 bases that match TRBD2. Looked up from germline, CDR1 is MNHEY and CDR2 is SVGAGI. Germline trimming cut 4 bases from V and 4 bases from J; bases unmatched to any gene: 5. CDR3 length: 16 amino acids. The DNA for the CDR3 is TGTGCCAGCAGTTCCCGACTAGCGGGAGGATCAGATACGCAGTATTTT. This translates into CASSSRLAGGSDTQYF.

This rearrangement joins TRBV9 to TRBJ1-2; maybe TRBD1 (6 bases). From germline, CDR1 is SGDLS and CDR2 YYNGEE. The length of the CDR3 is 16 residues. V was clipped by 3 bases and J by 2 bases, with 17 bases between them. CDR3 sequence reads: CASSAEGRDKNYGYTF. The CDR3 DNA reads TGTGCCAGCAGCGCAGAGGGGAGGGACAAAAACTATGGCTACACCTTC.

The V and J genes are TRBV28 and TRBJ1-2; D is possibly TRBD1 (5 bases). Between the trimmed V and J ends, which lost 7 bases and 7 bases, there was a span of 13 bases. CDR1 MDHEN and CDR2 SYDVKM come from the germline V gene. The CDR3 contains 12 residues. The CDR3 here is CASTTWRGGYTF. The CDR3 DNA follows: TGTGCCAGCACCACGTGGAGGGGTGGCTACACCTTC.

This clone was counted between two and nine times. The CDR3: CASSYPTGLNTEAFF. Here the CDR3 DNA reads TGTGCCAGCAGCTACCCGACAGGCTTGAACACTGAAGCTTTCTTT. This chain connects TRBV7-8 to TRBJ1-1; a possible D gene is TRBD1 (6 bases). CDR1 and CDR2 (germline): SGHVS, FQNEAQ. V was shortened by 4 bases and J by 0 bases, with 12 bases between the two germline ends. The CDR3 loop spans 15 amino acids.

The genes are TRBV15 and TRBJ1-4; tentative D call: TRBD1 (5 bases). V lost 3 bases, J lost 8 bases, and 10 bases lay in between. The germline gives CDR1 LNHNV, CDR2 YYDKDF (reference sequence). The CDR3 is 13 residues long. CDR3 coding DNA: TGTGCCACCAGCAGGGACATAGGAGAAAAACTGTTTTTT. As protein: CATSRDIGEKLFF. Full variable domain (outside the CDR3, taken from reference TRBV15 and TRBJ1-4): DAMVIQNPRYQVTQFGKPVTLSCSQTLNHNVMYWYQQKSSQAPKLLFHYYDKDFNNEADTPDNFQSRRPNTSFCFLDIRSPGLGDTAMYLCATSRDIGEKLFFGSGTQLSVL.

The CDR3 DNA follows: TGTGCCAGCAGCCAACAGGGCTACTATGGCTACACCTTC. The encoded protein is CASSQQGYYGYTF. J is TRBJ1-2 and V is TRBV5-6; perhaps TRBD1 as D (6 bases). This CDR3 has 13 amino acids. V was pared by 4 bases and J by 3 bases, with 10 bases between. Germline V gene data show CDR1 as SGHDT and CDR2 as YYEEEE.

The CDR3 region has the DNA TGTGCCAGCAGTTGGAGGGGTTACGGGGGGCGAAGGTCGGAGCCCATGAACACTGAAGCTTTCTTT. It codes for CASSWRGYGGRRSEPMNTEAFF. The gene calls are TRBV28 and TRBJ1-1, with D possibly matching TRBD1 (6 bases). The CDR3 totals 22 residues. Germline V gene data show CDR1 as MDHEN and CDR2 as SYDVKM. Trimming took off 4 bases at V and 0 bases at J, with 33 bases between the two ends.

The gene calls are TRBV4-3 and TRBJ2-1, with TRBD1 as a possible D gene (5 bases). The germline V gene has CDR1 LGHNA and CDR2 YSLEER. V shed 1 base and J shed 0 bases, with 10 bases lying between them. The CDR3 runs to 16 residues. The CDR3: CASSQAAGNSYNEQFF. For the CDR3, the DNA is TGCGCCAGCAGCCAAGCCGCAGGGAACTCCTACAATGAGCAGTTCTTC.